These 23 T cell receptor beta chains came from one sample sequenced in a study of cytomegalovirus exposure and HLA in healthy donors. The study ran its PCR with 60 Vbeta and 13 Jbeta primers. TCRdb's copy holds only in-frame clones and misses some; the assay was immunoSEQ multiplex PCR. The sample contains approximately 69,000 clones, around 76% of which appear only once. The sequenced material came from PBMCs. The receptor source for this set is a woman under 40 in good health and CMV-seropositive.

This clone was seen only a few times. The rearrangement uses TRBV6-5 and TRBJ2-5; tentative D call: TRBD2 (6 bases). Per the germline V gene, CDR1 is MNHEY and CDR2 is SVGAGI. Trimming cost V 6 bases and J 2 bases, with 16 bases left between them. The CDR3 extends over 15 amino acids. CDR3 DNA sequence: TGTGCCAGCAGAACGGGACTGACTTCTCAAGAGACCCAGTACTTC. It encodes CASRTGLTSQETQYF.

The chain recombines TRBV28 with TRBJ2-7, with 13 bases that match TRBD2. The ends lost 5 bases at V and 0 bases at J; junction bases unmatched: 4. CDR1 and CDR2 (germline): MDHEN, SYDVKM. The CDR3 has 16 amino acids. The CDR3: CASSPTSGRTSYEQYF. Here the CDR3 DNA reads TGTGCCAGCAGTCCGACTAGCGGGAGGACCTCCTACGAGCAGTACTTC.

This clone was seen a few times. The chain uses TRBV30 and TRBJ2-1, with 7 bases fitting TRBD2. V shed 1 base and J 15 bases; nucleotides not matched to a gene: 12. Germline-derived CDR1 and CDR2 are GTSNPN and SVGIG (reference sequence). The CDR3 totals 13 residues. The CDR3 coding sequence is TGTGCCTGGAGTGCAACATCTAGCGGACGGGGGTTCTTC. It specifies CAWSATSSGRGFF.

The V call is TRBV2, the J call TRBJ1-2; D unclear. Germline CDR1 SNHLY, CDR2 FYNNEI. V lost 5 bases to trimming and J lost 4 bases, with 11 bases between them. The CDR3 spans 13 residues. For the CDR3, the DNA is TGTGCCAGCAGTCTCGACAACAGCTATGGCTACACCTTC. This translates into CASSLDNSYGYTF.

This clone was counted a single time. The V call is TRBV19, the J call TRBJ2-1; TRBD1 matches at 7 bases. The CDR3 is made up of 14 amino acids. Germline trimming cut 5 bases from V and 6 bases from J; bases unmatched to any gene: 7. Germline assignment: CDR1 LNHDA and CDR2 SQIVND (reference sequence). The chain's CDR3 is CASSPRTGSNEQFF. In DNA, the CDR3 is TGTGCCAGTAGTCCCCGGACAGGCTCCAATGAGCAGTTCTTC.

In this sample, this clone turned up once. The chain carries TRBV28 and TRBJ2-1, with TRBD2 matching over 7 bases. V lost 4 bases to trimming and J lost 5 bases; unmatched junction nucleotides: 8. CDR1 is MDHEN, CDR2 SYDVKM, per germline. The CDR3 contains 15 residues. The CDR3 nucleotides are TGTGCCAGCAGTTACATACGGGAGGCAAACAATGAGCAGTTCTTC. Amino acid sequence: CASSYIREANNEQFF.

This clone was observed once. The CDR3 DNA reads as TGTGCCAGCAGTTCCGGGACAGAATTTTATGGCTACACCTTC. As protein: CASSSGTEFYGYTF. V is TRBV28 and J is TRBJ1-2, with 7 bases aligning to TRBD1. Germline values: CDR1 MDHEN, CDR2 SYDVKM. J gave up 5 bases and V 4 bases, and 7 bases lay outside the gene matches. CDR3 size: 14 residues.

The chain employs TRBV14 and TRBJ1-2, with D possibly being TRBD1 (6 bases). There are 15 residues in the CDR3. V lost 2 bases, J lost 4 bases, and 14 bases lay in between. CDR1 and CDR2 (germline): SGHDN, FVKESK. The CDR3 nucleotides are TGTGCCAGCAGCCAAAACACAGGGTACCGCTATGGCTACACCTTC. Encoded protein: CASSQNTGYRYGYTF.

This clone occurred a few times. The rearrangement joins TRBV28 to TRBJ2-7; weak D call: TRBD1 (6 bases). CDR1 is MDHEN, CDR2 SYDVKM, per germline. Trimming pared 2 bases from V and 3 bases from J, leaving 14 bases between. The CDR3 totals 15 residues. CDR3 residues: CASSLTGTQNYEQYF. The CDR3 DNA sequence: TGTGCCAGCAGTTTAACCGGGACACAAAACTACGAGCAGTACTTC.

With regard to this clone: The junction does not match germline at one end; this may be a read error. The V gene is TRBV15, the J gene TRBJ2-7; D might be TRBD2 (6 bases). Germline CDR1 reads LNHNV; CDR2 reads YYDKDF (reference sequence). The CDR3 is 13 residues long. CDR3 nucleotides: TGTGCCACCAGCAGCATCTTTTCTAGCGCCCCTCACTTC. This sequence encodes CATSSIFSSAPHF.

The gene calls are TRBV11-3 and TRBJ2-1, with TRBD2 identical over 16 bases. Unmatched junction bases numbered 4, after V lost 3 bases and J lost 5 bases. Germline V gives CDR1 SGHNT, CDR2 YENEEA. This CDR3 comprises 17 residues. The CDR3, as DNA: TGTGCCAGCAGCTTTCTGGGGACTAGCGGGAGGGACAATGAGCAGTTCTTC. This translates into CASSFLGTSGRDNEQFF.

This chain joins TRBV25-1 and TRBJ1-1; D may be TRBD1 (6 bases). The CDR3 contains 14 residues. Looked up from germline, CDR1 is MGHDK and CDR2 is SYGVNS. Trimming removed 0 bases at V and 5 bases at J, with 10 bases between. The CDR3 coding sequence is TGTGCCAGCAGTGAATATATTAGGGGGACTGAAGCTTTCTTT. Encoded protein: CASSEYIRGTEAFF.

This clone was seen only a few times. This chain joins TRBV7-6 and TRBJ2-7; no clear D. The V gene's germline CDR1 is SGHVS and CDR2 FNYEAQ. The CDR3 is made up of 13 amino acids. The germline V and J ends were trimmed by 3 bases and 2 bases, with 8 bases remaining between them. CDR3 nucleotide sequence: TGTGCCAGCAGCTTGGGCGTCGCCTACGAGCAGTACTTC. This sequence encodes CASSLGVAYEQYF.

The rearrangement joins TRBV27 to TRBJ1-2; TRBD1 matches at 11 bases. The V gene end was trimmed by 5 bases and the J gene end by 7 bases; junction bases not matched to a gene: 6. Germline V gene data show CDR1 as MNHEY and CDR2 as SMNVEV (reference sequence). This CDR3 has 14 residues. The CDR3 sequence is CASSPGQGAIGYTF. In DNA, the CDR3 is TGTGCCAGCAGTCCTGGACAGGGGGCGATTGGCTACACCTTC.

V is TRBV20-1 and J is TRBJ1-1; 7 nucleotides line up with TRBD1. Germline CDR1 DFQATT, CDR2 SNEGSKA (reference sequence). This CDR3 is 11 amino acids long. CDR3 bases: TGCAGCTTCTGGGACAGCAATGAAGCTTTCTTT. Translated: CSFWDSNEAFF.

The V gene is TRBV4-1, the J gene TRBJ1-2; D gene unclear. CDR3 length: 15 residues. Germline V gene data show CDR1 as MGHRA and CDR2 as YSYEKL. V dropped 3 bases and J dropped 0 bases, with 11 bases sitting between them. CDR3: CASSHNSLPNYGYTF. The CDR3 DNA sequence: TGCGCCAGCAGCCATAACAGTCTACCTAACTATGGCTACACCTTC.

The rearrangement uses TRBV25-1 and TRBJ2-5, with D possibly being TRBD1 (5 bases). V lost 3 bases and J lost 8, with 13 bases in between. The CDR3 is 13 residues long. Germline V gene sequence: CDR1 MGHDK, CDR2 SYGVNS. In DNA, the CDR3 is TGTGCCAGCAGTGAGACAGCAAGAGGCACCCAGTACTTC. Its translation: CASSETARGTQYF. The entire variable domain, with the rest obtained from reference TRBV25-1 and TRBJ2-5, is as follows: EADIYQTPRYLVIGTGKKITLECSQTMGHDKMYWYQQDPGMELHLIHYSYGVNSTEKGDLSSESTVSRIRTEHFPLTLESARPSHTSQYLCASSETARGTQYFGPGTRLLVL.

The chain joins TRBV29-1 to TRBJ2-1; 12 nucleotides agree with TRBD2. V was clipped by 4 bases and J by 3 bases; unmatched bases: 1. Germline CDR1 SQVTM, CDR2 ANQGSEA. CDR3 length equals 14 residues. CDR3 sequence (DNA): TGCAGCGTTGGGACTAGCGGGAACTACAATGAGCAGTTCTTC. Encoded protein: CSVGTSGNYNEQFF.

This clone was observed once. V usage is TRBV6-5 and J usage is TRBJ1-3; no firm D call. This CDR3 comprises 13 residues. V lost 2 bases and J lost 4, with 6 bases in between. The V gene's germline CDR1 is MNHEY and CDR2 SVGAGI. The CDR3 DNA reads as TGTGCCAGCAGTTACGTCAGGGGAAACACCATATATTTT. Translated: CASSYVRGNTIYF.

The sample holds a few counts of this clone. The chain has TRBV7-2 and TRBJ1-3; D not resolved. Germline lookup yields CDR1 SGHTA and CDR2 FQGNSA. The CDR3 has 15 residues. The V gene lost 2 bases and the J gene lost 0 bases, with 8 bases spanning the gap. CDR3 DNA sequence: TGTGCCAGCAGCTTACCGGTTAGCTCTGGAAACACCATATATTTT. It specifies CASSLPVSSGNTIYF.

This clone was counted only a few times. The chain couples TRBV13 to TRBJ2-7; the match to TRBD2 covers 12 bases. Trimming at V came to 4 bases and at J to 7 bases, leaving 5 bases not matched to a gene. This CDR3 is built from 14 residues. Germline CDR1 is PRHDT and CDR2 is FYEKMQ (reference sequence). This CDR3 reads CASSSSGRAKEQYF. DNA for the CDR3: TGTGCCAGCAGCTCTAGCGGGAGGGCCAAAGAGCAGTACTTC.

Note on this clone: The same CDR3 is also encoded by other DNA sequences in this sample. The chain carries TRBV30 and TRBJ1-2; no reliable D call. V shed 0 bases and J shed 2 bases, with 7 bases lying between them. CDR1 and CDR2 from the germline V gene are GTSNPN and SVGIG (reference sequence). CDR3 length: 13 residues. The CDR3, as DNA: TGTGCCTGGAGTGTACCCGGGAACTATGGCTACACCTTC. It specifies CAWSVPGNYGYTF.

The CDR3 is CSVVADSSYEQYF. The CDR3 DNA sequence: TGCAGCGTTGTGGCCGACAGCTCCTACGAGCAGTACTTC. The V call is TRBV29-1, the J call TRBJ2-7; possible D gene TRBD1, 5 bases. The CDR3 length is 13 residues. Per the germline V gene, CDR1 is SQVTM and CDR2 is ANQGSEA. Trimming took off 4 bases at V and 0 bases at J, with 10 bases between the two ends.